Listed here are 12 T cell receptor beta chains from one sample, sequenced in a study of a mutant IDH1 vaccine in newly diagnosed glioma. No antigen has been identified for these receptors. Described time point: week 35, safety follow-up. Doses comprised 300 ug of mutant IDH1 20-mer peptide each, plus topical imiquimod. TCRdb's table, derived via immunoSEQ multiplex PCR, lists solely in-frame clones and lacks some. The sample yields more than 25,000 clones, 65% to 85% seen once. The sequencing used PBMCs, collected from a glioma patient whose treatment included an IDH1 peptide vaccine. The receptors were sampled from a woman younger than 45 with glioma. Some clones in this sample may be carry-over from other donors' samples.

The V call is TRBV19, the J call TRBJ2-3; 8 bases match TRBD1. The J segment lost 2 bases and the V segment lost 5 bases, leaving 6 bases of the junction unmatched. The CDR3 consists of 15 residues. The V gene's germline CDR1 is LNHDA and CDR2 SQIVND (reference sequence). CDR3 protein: CASSLDRAFTDTQYF. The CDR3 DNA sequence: TGTGCCAGTAGTCTGGACAGGGCCTTCACAGATACGCAGTATTTT.

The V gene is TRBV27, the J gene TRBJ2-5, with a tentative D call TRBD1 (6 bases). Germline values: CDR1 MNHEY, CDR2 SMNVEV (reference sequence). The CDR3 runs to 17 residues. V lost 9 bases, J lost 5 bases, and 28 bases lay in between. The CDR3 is CASTTLGARGAWETQYF. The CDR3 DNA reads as TGTGCCAGTACCACCTTGGGGGCGAGGGGTGCTTGGGAGACCCAGTACTTC.

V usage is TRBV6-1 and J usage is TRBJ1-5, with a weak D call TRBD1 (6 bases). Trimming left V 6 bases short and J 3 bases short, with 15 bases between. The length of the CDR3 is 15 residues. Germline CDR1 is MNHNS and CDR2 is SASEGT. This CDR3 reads CASRPGTFDNQPQHF. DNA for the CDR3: TGTGCCAGCAGGCCCGGGACATTTGACAATCAGCCCCAGCATTTT.

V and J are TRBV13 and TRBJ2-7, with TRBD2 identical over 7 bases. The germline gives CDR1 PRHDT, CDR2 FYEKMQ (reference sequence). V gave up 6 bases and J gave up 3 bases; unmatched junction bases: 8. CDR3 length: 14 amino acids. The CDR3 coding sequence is TGTGCCAGCAGACCGAGCGGGGAGGTCTACGAGCAGTACTTC. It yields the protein CASRPSGEVYEQYF.

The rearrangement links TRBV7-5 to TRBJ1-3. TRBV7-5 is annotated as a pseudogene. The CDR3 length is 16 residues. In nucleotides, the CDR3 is TGTGCCAGAAGCTTATTCCGTTCGTCCTCTGGAAACACCATATATTTT. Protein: CARSLFRSSSGNTIYF.

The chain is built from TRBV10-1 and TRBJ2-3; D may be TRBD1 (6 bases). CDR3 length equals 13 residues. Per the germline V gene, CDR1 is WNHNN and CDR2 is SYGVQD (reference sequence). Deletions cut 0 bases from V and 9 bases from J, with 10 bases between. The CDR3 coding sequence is TGCGCCAGCAGTGAGTCGAGGGGGAACACGCAGTATTTT. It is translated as CASSESRGNTQYF.

DNA for the CDR3: TGTGCCAGCAGTGAGTTGGACAGGTGTTCTCCAGATACGCAGTATTTT. Residues: CASSELDRCSPDTQYF. The chain uses TRBV2 and TRBJ2-3; 7 bases fit TRBD1. The CDR3 sequence is 16 residues long. Germline V gives CDR1 SNHLY, CDR2 FYNNEI. V shed 3 bases and J 4 bases; nucleotides not matched to a gene: 10.

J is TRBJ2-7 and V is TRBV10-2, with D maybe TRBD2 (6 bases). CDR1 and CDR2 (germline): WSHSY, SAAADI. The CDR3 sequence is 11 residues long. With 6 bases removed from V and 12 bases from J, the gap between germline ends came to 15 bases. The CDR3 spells CASRPLEGGYF. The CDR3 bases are TGCGCCAGCAGGCCCTTGGAGGGAGGGTACTTC.

The CDR3 DNA reads as TGCGCCAGCACCCCGGGACAGCCGGGTGGGTTTGCTTTCTTT. Translated, it gives CASTPGQPGGFAFF. The rearrangement uses TRBV5-1 and TRBJ1-1, with TRBD1 matching 7 bases. Germline loops: CDR1 SGHRS, CDR2 YFSETQ. With V trimmed by 6 bases and J by 11 bases, 16 bases remained unmatched. The CDR3 covers 14 residues. Supplemented by reference TRBV5-1 and TRBJ1-1, the full variable domain reads KAGVTQTPRYLIKTRGQQVTLSCSPISGHRSVSWYQQTPGQGLQFLFEYFSETQRNKGNFPGRFSGRQFSNSRSEMNVSTLELGDSALYLCASTPGQPGGFAFFGQGTRLTVV.

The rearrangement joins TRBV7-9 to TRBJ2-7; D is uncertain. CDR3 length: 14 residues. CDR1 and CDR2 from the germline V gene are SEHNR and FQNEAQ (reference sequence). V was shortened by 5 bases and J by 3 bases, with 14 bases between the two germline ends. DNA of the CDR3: TGTGCCAGCAGCCACCTCGAGCTTGGCTACGAGCAGTACTTC. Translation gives CASSHLELGYEQYF.

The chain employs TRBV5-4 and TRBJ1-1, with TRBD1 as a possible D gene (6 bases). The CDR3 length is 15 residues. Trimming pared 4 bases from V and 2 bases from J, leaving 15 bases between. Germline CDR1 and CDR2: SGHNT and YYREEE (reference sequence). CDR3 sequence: CASSEQGFLNTEAFF. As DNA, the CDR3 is TGTGCCAGCAGCGAACAGGGTTTTCTCAACACTGAAGCTTTCTTT.

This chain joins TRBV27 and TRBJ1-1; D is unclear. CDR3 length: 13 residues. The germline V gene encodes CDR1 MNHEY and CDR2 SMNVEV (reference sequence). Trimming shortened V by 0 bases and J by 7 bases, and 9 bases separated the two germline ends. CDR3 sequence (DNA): TGTGCCAGCAGTTTATCGGCAAACCGTGAAGCTTTCTTT. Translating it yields CASSLSANREAFF.